A selection of T cell receptor beta chains follows, all from one sample in a study of cytomegalovirus exposure and HLA in healthy donors. Data came from immunoSEQ multiplex PCR; TCRdb stores just in-frame clones and leaves some out. The repertoire holds approximately 150,000 clones, about four fifths seen once, with around 5% in the top ten. Sequencing input: PBMCs. The receptors here all came from a man aged 18 to 30 in good health and CMV-seronegative. Both conserved end residues are part of each CDR3. D genes are given only for firm matches. Clone size appears in some rows only: once, few, many, or a class for an expanded clone.

cdr3_nt | cdr3_aa | j_call | d_call | clone_size | v_call
TGCATCGTCCCGGGGTTTGGTGGCTACACCTTC | CIVPGFGGYTF | TRBJ1-2 | - | - | TRBV29-1
TGTGCCAGCAGCGAATACAGGGTTTTGTTAGGCGAGCAGTACTTC | CASSEYRVLLGEQYF | TRBJ2-7 | - | - | TRBV5-4
TGTGCCACCCAGGAGGGCCCCCAGCCCCAGCATTTT | CATQEGPQPQHF | TRBJ1-5 | - | - | TRBV10-3
TGCAGCGTGAATGACAGGGGAACTGAAGCTTTCTTT | CSVNDRGTEAFF | TRBJ1-1 | TRBD1 | - | TRBV29-1
TGTGCCAGCAGTTACTCGCCCCCTGGGGGCCTGGAGACCCAGTACTTC | CASSYSPPGGLETQYF | TRBJ2-5 | - | - | TRBV6-5
TGCGCCAGCAGCCAATTTCAGGGGCGGCCCCAGCATTTT | CASSQFQGRPQHF | TRBJ1-5 | - | - | TRBV4-1
TGTGCCTGGAGTCTACCGGGGTTGGGTCAGCCCCAGCATTTT | CAWSLPGLGQPQHF | TRBJ1-5 | - | - | TRBV30
TGTGCCTGGAGGAGAGGTAATCAGCCCCAGCATTTT | CAWRRGNQPQHF | TRBJ1-5 | - | - | TRBV30
TGTGCCAGCAGTCCGTTTGCGGCTCTCGAGCAGTACTTC | CASSPFAALEQYF | TRBJ2-7 | - | - | TRBV6-6
TGTGCCAGCAGTATATTTGGGGCCCGCACAGATACGCAGTATTTT | CASSIFGARTDTQYF | TRBJ2-3 | - | - | TRBV28
TGTGCCAGCAGCCAAAGCGGGGGGATTGAGACCCAGTACTTC | CASSQSGGIETQYF | TRBJ2-5 | TRBD2 | - | TRBV7-3
TGCGCCAGCAGCTTGGCCTTAGCGGGGTTGGGGACCCAGTACTTC | CASSLALAGLGTQYF | TRBJ2-5 | TRBD2 | - | TRBV5-1
TGTGCCAGCAGCTTACCGAGTCACAGGCGATGGGGCAATGAGCAGTTCTTC | CASSLPSHRRWGNEQFF | TRBJ2-1 | - | - | TRBV13
TGCGCCAGCAGCCAAGAAGTCGGGACTAGCGGTTACAATGAGCAGTTCTTC | CASSQEVGTSGYNEQFF | TRBJ2-1 | TRBD2 | - | TRBV4-3
TGTGCCAGCAGCAAAGCGGGGGGGGTAACAGATACGCAGTATTTT | CASSKAGGVTDTQYF | TRBJ2-3 | - | - | TRBV21-1
TGTGCCAGCAGCCTGCGGGGGGGAGAGACCCAGTACTTC | CASSLRGGETQYF | TRBJ2-5 | TRBD2 | - | TRBV5-4
TGTGCCAGCAGCTTCCCAGGACAGGCCTACGAGCAGTACTTC | CASSFPGQAYEQYF | TRBJ2-7 | TRBD1 | - | TRBV7-2
TGTGCCAGCAGCCTCGGACGGGAAAGGAATTCACCCCTCCACTTT | CASSLGRERNSPLHF | TRBJ1-6 | - | - | TRBV7-9
TGTGCCAGCAGCTTGGGCCTGGGGGGGTCAGGTGGTGGCTACACCTTC | CASSLGLGGSGGGYTF | TRBJ1-2 | - | - | TRBV5-6
TGTGCCAGCAAGAGGGGGTCCACAGATACGCAGTATTTT | CASKRGSTDTQYF | TRBJ2-3 | - | - | TRBV7-6
TGTGCCAGTAGTATGGCGCCAGGACTACAGCCCCAGCATTTT | CASSMAPGLQPQHF | TRBJ1-5 | - | - | TRBV19
TGTGCCAGCAGTTACTTAGGGGGCGAGCTGTTTTTT | CASSYLGGELFF | TRBJ1-4 | TRBD1 | - | TRBV6-6
TGTGCCAGCAGCAGGGGACAGGCGCTATCCCTTCTCACCGGGGAGCTGTTTTTT | CASSRGQALSLLTGELFF | TRBJ2-2 | TRBD1 | - | TRBV7-2
TGTGCCGGAAACAGGGACTCCTACGAGCAGTACTTC | CAGNRDSYEQYF | TRBJ2-7 | - | - | TRBV6-1
TGTGCCAGCAGTTCACAGGGCGTGAACACTGAAGCTTTCTTT | CASSSQGVNTEAFF | TRBJ1-1 | - | once | TRBV27
TGTGCCAGCAGTTCTCTCGACTGGTACGAGCAGTACTTC | CASSSLDWYEQYF | TRBJ2-7 | - | - | TRBV6-6
TGCGCCAGCAGCCCCGCCGGGACAGGTTTGAGCTCTGGAAACACCATATATTTT | CASSPAGTGLSSGNTIYF | TRBJ1-3 | TRBD1 | - | TRBV5-1
TGTGCCAGCAGCTTAACCCCCGCGCATGGAAACATTCAGTACTTC | CASSLTPAHGNIQYF | TRBJ2-4 | - | - | TRBV7-3
TGTGCCAGCAGCAGACAGGGGGGCATGGATGGCTACACCTTC | CASSRQGGMDGYTF | TRBJ1-2 | TRBD1 | once | TRBV2
TGCAGTGCTAGAGAATGGGGGGAAGTCACCTTC | CSAREWGEVTF | TRBJ1-2 | - | - | TRBV20-1
TGTGCCAGCAGCGGTTGGGACAGCCAAGAGACCCAGTACTTC | CASSGWDSQETQYF | TRBJ2-5 | TRBD1 | once | TRBV9
TGTGCCAGCAGCTTAGGCAGGGGCCAAGAGACCCAGTACTTC | CASSLGRGQETQYF | TRBJ2-5 | - | - | TRBV11-3
TGTGCCAGCAGCCACGAGATGGAGCAGTACTTC | CASSHEMEQYF | TRBJ2-7 | - | - | TRBV7-9
TGTGCCAGCAGCTTGGCCAATAGACAGACGAACACTGAAGCTTTCTTT | CASSLANRQTNTEAFF | TRBJ1-1 | - | - | TRBV5-6
TGTGCCAGCAGTTATGGGACAGGGGGGGTCTATGGCTACACCTTC | CASSYGTGGVYGYTF | TRBJ1-2 | TRBD1 | - | TRBV27
TGTGCCAGCAGCTTAGAGGGGGCAGCCCAAGAGACCCAGTACTTC | CASSLEGAAQETQYF | TRBJ2-5 | TRBD1 | - | TRBV7-9
TGTGCCAGCAGCCCCGGACAGGGTAGCAATCAGCCCCAGCATTTT | CASSPGQGSNQPQHF | TRBJ1-5 | TRBD1 | - | TRBV5-4
TGTGCCAGCAGTAACGGGTGGGGAGGGGGGGACGAGCAGTACTTC | CASSNGWGGGDEQYF | TRBJ2-7 | - | once | TRBV6-6
TGTGCCAGCAGCCCCTTAGCGGGGGGGCATTCGGAGACCCAGTACTTC | CASSPLAGGHSETQYF | TRBJ2-5 | TRBD2 | - | TRBV7-8
TGTGCCAGCAACAGGGAAGAGACCCAGTACTTC | CASNREETQYF | TRBJ2-5 | - | - | TRBV6-1
TGTGCCAGCAGAGACACCGGGACAGGGAGGATGTATGGCTACACCTTC | CASRDTGTGRMYGYTF | TRBJ1-2 | TRBD1 | - | TRBV2
TGTGCCAGCAGTGAGGTCGGAGCAGGGGCTCAGGTCTATGGCTACACCTTC | CASSEVGAGAQVYGYTF | TRBJ1-2 | - | once | TRBV6-4